The 30 T cell receptor beta chains in this list originate from one sample, sequenced in a study of metastatic and nonmetastatic thyroid tumors (TCRdb year 2020). No treatment had been received by any patient before thyroid surgery. The method behind the library was PCR. The instrument was an Illumina HiSeq 4000. TCRdb reworked the public reads: Q25 trimming with fastp, MiXCR clone assembly, productive beta chains retained. This sample holds over 35,000 clones; less than 20% were observed only once. The top ten constitute approximately 9.8% of the sample. What was sequenced was tumor tissue. The source is a female donor with papillary thyroid cancer or a benign thyroid nodule (not recorded which). Some clones in this sample may be carry-over from other donors' samples.

To note about this clone: A much larger clone is a single base away; this may be a read error. The chain uses TRBV9 and TRBJ1-4, with D perhaps matching TRBD1 (6 bases). Germline-derived CDR1 and CDR2 are SGDLS and YYNGEE. Trimming pared 1 base from V and 7 bases from J, leaving 14 bases between. The CDR3 has 15 amino acids. The CDR3 coding sequence is TGTGCCAGCAGCGTATCCCAGGGGCAAGGTGAAAAACTGTTTTTT. This codes for CASSVSQGQGEKLFF. Full variable domain (remainder filled in from reference TRBV9 and TRBJ1-4): DSGVTQTPKHLITATGQRVTLRCSPRSGDLSVYWYQQSLDQGLQFLIQYYNGEERAKGNILERFSAQQFPDLHSELNLSSLELGDSALYFCASSVSQGQGEKLFFGSGTQLSVL.

By share, this clone counts as medium-sized. One end of the junction does not line up with germline, which may come from a read error. The CDR3 loop is CASSRLASFNEQFF. Here the CDR3 DNA reads TGTGCCAGCAGTCGGCTCGCGTCCTTCAATGAGCAGTTCTTC. V usage is TRBV7-9 and J usage is TRBJ2-1; D unresolved. Per the germline V gene, CDR1 is SEHNR and CDR2 is FQNEAQ (reference sequence). This CDR3 is 14 amino acids long.

This clone was detected ten times or more. The rearrangement links TRBV4-1 to TRBJ2-7; 10 bases agree with TRBD2. This CDR3 region has 17 residues. Germline loops: CDR1 MGHRA, CDR2 YSYEKL. Germline trimming cut 0 bases from V and 4 bases from J; bases unmatched to any gene: 9. CDR3 sequence: CASSQDSPSGSLYEQYF. The CDR3 DNA is TGCGCCAGCAGCCAAGATTCCCCTAGCGGGAGTCTGTACGAGCAGTACTTC.

This clone appeared many times. This sequence joins TRBV6-5 and TRBJ2-2; no reliable D call. Per germline, CDR1 MNHEY and CDR2 SVGAGI. The CDR3 spans 14 residues. V was pared by 2 bases and J by 7 bases, with 11 bases between. The DNA of the CDR3 is TGTGCCAGCAGTTACGCACAACAAATCGGGGAGCTGTTTTTT. This translates into CASSYAQQIGELFF.

The rearrangement uses TRBV5-4 and TRBJ1-1; 8 bases agree with TRBD1. J lost 4 bases, V lost 0 bases, and 5 bases had no gene match. CDR1 and CDR2 from the germline V gene are SGHNT and YYREEE (reference sequence). The CDR3 has 15 residues. CDR3 coding DNA: TGTGCCAGCAGCTTGGGGACAGGGCCCATCACTGAAGCTTTCTTT. This sequence encodes CASSLGTGPITEAFF.

Many counts were recorded for this clone. The J gene is TRBJ1-5, the V gene TRBV12-3 or TRBV12-4, with TRBD1 matching 7 bases. The ends lost 6 bases at V and 3 bases at J; junction bases unmatched: 8. This CDR3 contains 15 residues. Here the CDR3 DNA reads TGTGCCAGCAGCGCAATGGGGACAGCCAATCAGCCCCAGCATTTT. Translated: CASSAMGTANQPQHF.

This clone has at least ten counts. The chain couples TRBV12-3 or TRBV12-4 to TRBJ1-6, with 7 positions matching TRBD1. The CDR3 is 12 amino acids. Germline trimming cut 6 bases from V and 10 bases from J; bases unmatched to any gene: 3. CDR3 residues: CASSYRGSPLHF. The CDR3 region has the DNA TGTGCCAGCAGCTACAGGGGATCACCCCTCCACTTT.

This clone came up many times. The V call is TRBV18, the J call TRBJ1-5; 7 nucleotides align to TRBD1. CDR1 and CDR2 (germline): KGHSH, LQKENI. CDR3 length equals 13 residues. V lost 5 bases and J lost 8; bases outside the gene matches: 6. The CDR3 sequence is CASSSTGVEPQHF. CDR3 in DNA: TGTGCCAGCTCATCAACAGGGGTAGAGCCCCAGCATTTT.

This chain joins TRBV7-6 and TRBJ1-1; no definite D call. Per the germline V gene, CDR1 is SGHVS and CDR2 is FNYEAQ. Trimming took 1 base from V and 0 from J, leaving 6 bases between them. This CDR3 spans 14 amino acids. CDR3 sequence reads: CASSLEAVNTEAFF. As DNA, the CDR3 is TGTGCCAGCAGCTTAGAGGCGGTGAACACTGAAGCTTTCTTT. Using reference TRBV7-6 and TRBJ1-1 for the parts outside the CDR3, the full variable domain is GAGVSQSPRYKVTKRGQDVALRCDPISGHVSLYWYRQALGQGPEFLTYFNYEAQQDKSGLPNDRFSAERPEGSISTLTIQRTEQRDSAMYRCASSLEAVNTEAFFGQGTRLTVV.

This clone was found many times. The chain links TRBV5-4 to TRBJ1-3; tentative D call: TRBD1 (5 bases). The germline CDR1 and CDR2 sequences are SGHNT and YYREEE (reference sequence). The CDR3 has 15 residues. V lost 0 bases and J lost 0, with 7 bases in between. The CDR3, as DNA: TGTGCCAGCAGCTTGGGGGGGAACTCTGGAAACACCATATATTTT. Translating gives CASSLGGNSGNTIYF. The whole variable domain, remainder taken from reference TRBV5-4 and TRBJ1-3, is ETGVTQSPTHLIKTRGQQVTLRCSSQSGHNTVSWYQQALGQGPQFIFQYYREEENGRGNFPPRFSGLQFPNYSSELNVNALELDDSALYLCASSLGGNSGNTIYFGEGSWLTVV.

This clone was seen at least ten times. The chain links TRBV18 to TRBJ2-3, with 9 bases fitting TRBD1. V lost 4 bases to trimming and J lost 8 bases; unmatched junction nucleotides: 10. Germline V CDR1 and CDR2: KGHSH, LQKENI. The CDR3 length is 15 residues. The CDR3 here is CASSRLSQGARTQYF. DNA for the CDR3: TGTGCCAGCTCACGTTTATCACAGGGGGCGCGTACGCAGTATTTT.

The chain is built from TRBV20-1 and TRBJ2-7; maybe TRBD1 (5 bases). The CDR3 contains 16 residues. V gave up 3 bases and J gave up 0 bases, with 18 bases separating them. The germline CDR1 and CDR2 sequences are DFQATT and SNEGSKA (reference sequence). CDR3 in amino acids: CSASPSETVSSYEQYF. Written as DNA, the CDR3 is TGCAGTGCTAGTCCGTCCGAGACAGTGAGCTCCTACGAGCAGTACTTC.

This clone was observed many times. J is TRBJ1-1 and V is TRBV7-8; 7 bases are a match to TRBD1. The germline V gene encodes CDR1 SGHVS and CDR2 FQNEAQ. The CDR3 loop spans 14 amino acids. J gave up 5 bases and V 1 base, and 4 bases lay outside the gene matches. The CDR3 DNA reads TGTGCCAGCAGCTTAGATCGGGACAGTACTGAAGCTTTCTTT. The encoded protein is CASSLDRDSTEAFF.

At least ten counts were recorded for this clone. The chain combines TRBV30 with TRBJ2-7; TRBD1 matches at 7 bases. The CDR3 is 12 residues long. CDR1 GTSNPN and CDR2 SVGIG come from the germline V gene (reference sequence). The J segment lost 10 bases and the V segment lost 1 base, leaving 7 bases of the junction unmatched. This chain's CDR3 is CAWSGDSYSQYF. CDR3 DNA: TGTGCCTGGAGTGGGGACAGTTACTCACAGTACTTC.

This clone showed up many times. The chain employs TRBV7-9 and TRBJ1-6; D is possibly TRBD1 (6 bases). This CDR3 spans 15 amino acids. V lost 5 bases, J lost 7 bases, and 15 bases lay in between. From germline, CDR1 is SEHNR and CDR2 FQNEAQ (reference sequence). The CDR3 here is CASSPDGQTNSPLHF. The DNA of the CDR3 is TGTGCCAGCAGCCCGGACGGACAGACGAATTCACCCCTCCACTTT.

This clone appeared many times. J is TRBJ1-4 and V is TRBV3-1; D remains unclear. V lost 1 base and J lost 4, with 4 bases in between. Per the germline V gene, CDR1 is LGHDT and CDR2 is YNNKEL (reference sequence). The CDR3 loop spans 13 amino acids. For the CDR3, the DNA is TGTGCCAGCAGCCAAGCGATTAATGAAAAACTGTTTTTT. Protein: CASSQAINEKLFF. Drawing the rest from reference TRBV3-1 and TRBJ1-4, the complete variable domain is DTAVSQTPKYLVTQMGNDKSIKCEQNLGHDTMYWYKQDSKKFLKIMFSYNNKELIINETVPNRFSPKSPDKAHLNLHINSLELGDSAVYFCASSQAINEKLFFGSGTQLSVL.

This clone was seen at least ten times. The rearrangement links TRBV12-3 or TRBV12-4 to TRBJ1-2; D not certain. The CDR3 consists of 13 residues. V lost 0 bases and J 5 bases, leaving 7 bases between the germline ends. In nucleotides, the CDR3 is TGTGCCAGCAGTTTAGCGCGCGGGTATGGCTACACCTTC. Its translation is CASSLARGYGYTF.

By sample fraction, this clone is medium-sized. DNA of the CDR3: TGTGCCAGTAGTATCTTTTCTTACAATTCACCCCTCCACTTT. It codes for CASSIFSYNSPLHF. This chain links TRBV19 with TRBJ1-6; D remains unclear. The CDR3 loop spans 14 amino acids. V lost 3 bases to trimming and J lost 7 bases, with 10 bases between them. Germline V gene sequence: CDR1 LNHDA, CDR2 SQIVND (reference sequence).

This clone was picked up many times. The chain combines TRBV7-6 with TRBJ2-5; 8 nucleotides line up with TRBD1. From germline, CDR1 is SGHVS and CDR2 FNYEAQ. The CDR3 is made up of 19 amino acids. Losses at the gene ends were 5 bases for V and 0 bases for J; bases not matched to a gene: 17. In DNA, the CDR3 is TGTGCCAGCAGCCGACTGGGGACAGGAGAACTAACGTACCAAGAGACCCAGTACTTC. It yields the protein CASSRLGTGELTYQETQYF.

This clone was picked up many times. V is TRBV19 and J is TRBJ1-5, with D possibly TRBD1 on 5 matching bases. The V gene's germline CDR1 is LNHDA and CDR2 SQIVND (reference sequence). This CDR3 has 12 residues. V lost 6 bases and J 9 bases, leaving 12 bases between the germline ends. The CDR3 loop is CASSDVGRPQHF. DNA of the CDR3: TGTGCCAGTAGCGACGTGGGGCGGCCCCAGCATTTT.

The sample holds a few counts of this clone. The chain carries TRBV13 and TRBJ2-3; tentatively, D is TRBD1 or TRBD2 (6 bases each). CDR3 length: 16 residues. The germline gives CDR1 PRHDT, CDR2 FYEKMQ (reference sequence). V shed 4 bases and J shed 5 bases, with 19 bases lying between them. This chain's CDR3 is CASSSLIGGLGDTQYF. The CDR3 bases are TGTGCCAGCAGCTCCCTTATCGGGGGCTTAGGAGATACGCAGTATTTT.

This clone occurred a few times. J is TRBJ1-2 and V is TRBV20-1, with D perhaps TRBD1 (6 bases). The germline V gene has CDR1 DFQATT and CDR2 SNEGSKA (reference sequence). The CDR3 sequence is 13 residues long. The V gene lost 6 bases and the J gene lost 4 bases, with 15 bases spanning the gap. The DNA for the CDR3 is TGCAGTGCCATGGGGACAAGCCTCTATGGCTACACCTTC. Its translation: CSAMGTSLYGYTF.

This clone has a count of ten or more. This chain uses TRBV11-2 with TRBJ2-7; TRBD2 aligns across 7 bases. V lost 1 base, J lost 1 base, and 7 bases stayed unmatched. The CDR3 runs 16 residues. Per germline, CDR1 SGHAT and CDR2 FQNNGV. CDR3 coding DNA: TGTGCCAGCAGCTTAGGAGGGGCGGGAGCATCCTACGAGCAGTACTTC. Its translation: CASSLGGAGASYEQYF. Complete variable domain (other parts from reference TRBV11-2 and TRBJ2-7): EAGVAQSPRYKIIEKRQSVAFWCNPISGHATLYWYQQILGQGPKLLIQFQNNGVVDDSQLPKDRFSAERLKGVDSTLKIQPAKLEDSAVYLCASSLGGAGASYEQYFGPGTRLTVT.

This clone has at least ten counts. The gene calls are TRBV30 and TRBJ1-1; D gene ambiguous. The V gene's germline CDR1 is GTSNPN and CDR2 SVGIG (reference sequence). Trimming removed 2 bases at V and 10 bases at J, with 11 bases between. The CDR3 is 11 amino acids. In DNA form, the CDR3 reads TGTGCCTGGAGTCGCGGGATCGTAGCTTTCTTT. Translation gives CAWSRGIVAFF.

A note on this clone: A much larger clone is a single base away; this may be a read error. The chain uses TRBV5-4 and TRBJ2-1; TRBD2 is a possible D gene (6 bases). CDR1 and CDR2 (germline): SGHNT, YYREEE (reference sequence). The CDR3 extends over 17 amino acids. The V and J ends lost 0 bases and 5 bases respectively, with 18 bases between them. This CDR3 reads CASSLVLMGGVHNEQFF. CDR3 nucleotide sequence: TGTGCCAGCAGCTTGGTGCTTATGGGGGGAGTCCACAATGAGCAGTTCTTC.

This clone has ten or more counts. The chain combines TRBV6-1 with TRBJ1-5; possible D gene TRBD1, 5 bases. The CDR3 loop spans 15 amino acids. CDR1 is MNHNS, CDR2 SASEGT, per germline. The ends were cut back, 4 bases at V and 1 base at J, with 11 bases in the middle. In DNA, the CDR3 is TGTGCCAGCAGTGCTCAGGGAGTGAGCAATCAGCCCCAGCATTTT. This gives the protein CASSAQGVSNQPQHF.

There are many counts of this clone. The chain recombines TRBV25-1 with TRBJ2-5, with D hard to call. Trimming pared 2 bases from V and 1 base from J, leaving 11 bases between. Looked up from germline, CDR1 is MGHDK and CDR2 is SYGVNS. The CDR3 extends over 15 amino acids. Here the CDR3 reads CASSEPGRIQETQYF. CDR3 nucleotides: TGTGCCAGCAGTGAACCCGGACGGATCCAAGAGACCCAGTACTTC.

This clone occurred many times. The chain employs TRBV14 and TRBJ1-1, with D unclear. Germline lookup yields CDR1 SGHDN and CDR2 FVKESK. This CDR3 is 12 amino acids long. V was clipped by 4 bases and J by 4 bases, with 7 bases between them. The CDR3 reads CASSPWGTEAFF. For the CDR3, the DNA is TGTGCCAGCAGCCCTTGGGGCACTGAAGCTTTCTTT.

The sample holds many counts of this clone. This chain joins TRBV19 and TRBJ2-1, with a tentative D call TRBD1 (6 bases). The CDR3 is 15 amino acids. Germline CDR1 and CDR2: LNHDA and SQIVND (reference sequence). Trimming removed 3 bases at V and 2 bases at J, with 11 bases between. CDR3 residues: CASSILGQPYNEQFF. CDR3 bases: TGTGCCAGTAGTATTTTAGGACAGCCCTACAATGAGCAGTTCTTC.

Ten or more counts support this clone. Additional DNA sequences in this sample encode the identical CDR3. The chain is built from TRBV18 and TRBJ1-1; possible D gene TRBD1, 6 bases. Germline values: CDR1 KGHSH, CDR2 LQKENI. The CDR3 length is 13 residues. V gave up 10 bases and J gave up 1 base, with 13 bases separating them. The CDR3 coding sequence is TGTGCCACCTCGACAGGTTCGAACACTGAAGCTTTCTTT. Its translation is CATSTGSNTEAFF.